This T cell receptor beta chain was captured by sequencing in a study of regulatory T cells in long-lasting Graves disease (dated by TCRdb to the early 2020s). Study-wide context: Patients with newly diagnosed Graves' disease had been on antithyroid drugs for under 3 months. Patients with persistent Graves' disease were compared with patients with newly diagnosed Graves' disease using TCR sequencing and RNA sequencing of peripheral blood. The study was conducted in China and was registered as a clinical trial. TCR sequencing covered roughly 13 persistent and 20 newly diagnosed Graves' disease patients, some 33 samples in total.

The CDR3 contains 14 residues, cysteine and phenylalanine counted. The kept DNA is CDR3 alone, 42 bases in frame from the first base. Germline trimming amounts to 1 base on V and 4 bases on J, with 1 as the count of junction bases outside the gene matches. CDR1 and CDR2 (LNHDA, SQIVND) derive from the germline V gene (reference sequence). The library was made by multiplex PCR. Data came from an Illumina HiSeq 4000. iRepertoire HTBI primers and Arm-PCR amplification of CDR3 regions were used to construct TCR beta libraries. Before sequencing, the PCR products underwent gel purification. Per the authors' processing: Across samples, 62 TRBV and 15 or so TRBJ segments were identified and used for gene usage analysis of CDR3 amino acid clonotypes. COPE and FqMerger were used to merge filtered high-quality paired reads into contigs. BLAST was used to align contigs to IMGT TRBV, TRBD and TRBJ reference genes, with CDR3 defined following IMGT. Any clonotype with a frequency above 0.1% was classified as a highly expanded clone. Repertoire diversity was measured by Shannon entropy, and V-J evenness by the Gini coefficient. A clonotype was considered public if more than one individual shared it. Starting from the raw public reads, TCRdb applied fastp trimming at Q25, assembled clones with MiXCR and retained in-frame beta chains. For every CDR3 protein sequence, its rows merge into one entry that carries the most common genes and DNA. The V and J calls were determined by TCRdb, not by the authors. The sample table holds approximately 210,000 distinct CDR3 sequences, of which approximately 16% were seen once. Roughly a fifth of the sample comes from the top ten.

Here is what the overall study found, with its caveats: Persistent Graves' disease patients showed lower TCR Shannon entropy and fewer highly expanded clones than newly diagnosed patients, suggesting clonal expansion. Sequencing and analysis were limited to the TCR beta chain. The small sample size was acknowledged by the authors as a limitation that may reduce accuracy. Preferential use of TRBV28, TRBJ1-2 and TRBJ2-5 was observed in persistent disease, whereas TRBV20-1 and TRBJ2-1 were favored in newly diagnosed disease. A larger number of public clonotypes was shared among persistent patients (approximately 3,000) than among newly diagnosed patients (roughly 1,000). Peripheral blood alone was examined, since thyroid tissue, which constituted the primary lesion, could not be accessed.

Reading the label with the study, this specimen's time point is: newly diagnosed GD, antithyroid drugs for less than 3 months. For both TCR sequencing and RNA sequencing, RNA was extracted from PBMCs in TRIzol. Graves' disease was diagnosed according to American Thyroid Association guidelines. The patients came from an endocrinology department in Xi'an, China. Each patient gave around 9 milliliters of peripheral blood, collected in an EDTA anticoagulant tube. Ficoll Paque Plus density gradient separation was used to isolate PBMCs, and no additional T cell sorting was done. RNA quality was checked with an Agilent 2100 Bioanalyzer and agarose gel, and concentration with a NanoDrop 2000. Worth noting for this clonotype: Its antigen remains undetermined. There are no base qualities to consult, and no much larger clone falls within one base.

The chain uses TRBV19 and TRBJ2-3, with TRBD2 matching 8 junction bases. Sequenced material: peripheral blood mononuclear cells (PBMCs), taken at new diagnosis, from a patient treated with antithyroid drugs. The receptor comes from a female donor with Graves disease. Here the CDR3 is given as CASSIAGGPDTQYF. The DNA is TGTGCCAGTAGTATAGCGGGAGGGCCAGATACGCAGTATTTT.